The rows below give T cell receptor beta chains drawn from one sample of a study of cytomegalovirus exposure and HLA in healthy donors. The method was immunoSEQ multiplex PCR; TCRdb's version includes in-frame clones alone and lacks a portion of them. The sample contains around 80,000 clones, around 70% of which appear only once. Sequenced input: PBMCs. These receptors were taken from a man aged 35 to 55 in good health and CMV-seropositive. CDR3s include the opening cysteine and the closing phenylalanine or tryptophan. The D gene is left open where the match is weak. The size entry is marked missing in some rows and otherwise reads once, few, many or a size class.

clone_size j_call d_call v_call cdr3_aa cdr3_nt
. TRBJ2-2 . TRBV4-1 CASSQDFRTVNTGELFF TGCGCCAGCAGCCAAGATTTCAGGACAGTCAACACCGGGGAGCTGTTTTTT
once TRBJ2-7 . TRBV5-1 CASSLEPRYEQYF TGCGCCAGCAGCTTGGAACCGAGATACGAGCAGTACTTC
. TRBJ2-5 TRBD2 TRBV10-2 CASSLLSREVPNYQETQYF TGCGCCAGCAGTCTTCTATCGCGGGAGGTCCCGAATTACCAAGAGACCCAGTACTTC
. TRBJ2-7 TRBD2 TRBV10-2 CASSWTSAPYEQYF TGCGCCAGCTCCTGGACTAGCGCCCCCTACGAGCAGTACTTC
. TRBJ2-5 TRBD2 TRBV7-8 CASSLVRQAAGETQYF TGTGCCAGCAGCTTAGTAAGACAAGCAGCGGGGGAGACCCAGTACTTC
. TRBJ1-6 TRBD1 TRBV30 CAWSGPTGVSNSPLHF TGTGCCTGGAGTGGCCCTACAGGGGTAAGCAATTCACCCCTCCACTTT
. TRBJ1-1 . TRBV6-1 CASSEAVRFNTEAFF TGTGCCAGCAGTGAAGCAGTCAGGTTCAACACTGAAGCTTTCTTT
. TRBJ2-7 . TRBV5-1 CASSPGGTRVYEQYF TGCGCCAGCAGCCCTGGTGGGACTCGAGTCTACGAGCAGTACTTC
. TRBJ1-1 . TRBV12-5 CASGMRLGTEAFF TGTGCTAGTGGAATGCGGCTAGGCACTGAAGCTTTCTTT
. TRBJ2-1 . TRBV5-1 CASSLEGDTYNEQFF TGCGCCAGCAGCTTGGAAGGGGACACGTACAATGAGCAGTTCTTC
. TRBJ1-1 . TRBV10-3 CAISRGPTGNTEAFF TGTGCCATCAGTAGGGGACCAACAGGGAATACTGAAGCTTTCTTT
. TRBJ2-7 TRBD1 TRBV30 CAWRDLDRVLSYEQYF TGTGCCTGGAGGGACCTGGACAGGGTACTTTCCTACGAGCAGTACTTC
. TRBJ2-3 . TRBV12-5 CASGLYTGGPDTQYF TGTGCTAGTGGTTTGTACACCGGGGGGCCAGATACGCAGTATTTT
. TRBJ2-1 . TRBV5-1 CASTLGPRSNEQFF TGCGCCAGCACCCTGGGCCCCCGCTCCAATGAGCAGTTCTTC
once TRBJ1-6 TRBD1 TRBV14 CASSQDNYGQGNSPLHF TGTGCCAGCAGCCAAGATAATTACGGACAGGGGAATTCACCCCTCCACTTT
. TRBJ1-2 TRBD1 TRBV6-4 CASRPGTGSNYGYTF TGTGCCAGCAGACCCGGGACAGGTTCAAACTATGGCTACACCTTC
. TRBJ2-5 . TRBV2 CASSPGHQTQYF TGTGCCAGCAGTCCGGGACATCAGACCCAGTACTTC
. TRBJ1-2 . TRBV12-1 CASSPNDGYTF TGTGCCAGCAGCCCCAATGATGGCTACACCTTC
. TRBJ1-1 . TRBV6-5 CASSYVGQAFF TGTGCCAGCAGTTACGTGGGGCAAGCTTTCTTT
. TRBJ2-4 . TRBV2 CASSEQQGYYIQYF TGTGCCAGCAGTGAACAACAGGGATACTACATTCAGTACTTC
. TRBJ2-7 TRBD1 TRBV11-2 CASSSRTGGMFHEQYF TGTGCCAGCAGCTCCCGGACAGGGGGCATGTTCCACGAGCAGTACTTC
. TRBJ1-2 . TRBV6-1 CASRAASNYGYTF TGTGCCAGCAGAGCGGCCTCTAACTATGGCTACACCTTC